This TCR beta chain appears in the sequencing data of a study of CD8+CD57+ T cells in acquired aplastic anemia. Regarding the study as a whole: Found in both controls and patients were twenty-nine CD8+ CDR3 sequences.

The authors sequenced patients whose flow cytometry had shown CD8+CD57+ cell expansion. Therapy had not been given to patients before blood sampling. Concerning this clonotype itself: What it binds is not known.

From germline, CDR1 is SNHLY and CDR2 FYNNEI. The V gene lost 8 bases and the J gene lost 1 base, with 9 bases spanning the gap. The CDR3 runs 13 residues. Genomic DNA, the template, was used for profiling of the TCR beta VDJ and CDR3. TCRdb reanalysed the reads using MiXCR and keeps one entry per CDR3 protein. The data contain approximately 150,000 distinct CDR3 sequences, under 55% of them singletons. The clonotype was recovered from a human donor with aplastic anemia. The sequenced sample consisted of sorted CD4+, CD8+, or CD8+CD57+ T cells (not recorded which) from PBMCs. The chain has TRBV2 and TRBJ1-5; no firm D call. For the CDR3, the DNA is TGTGCCAGCGGACTTTGGAGCAATCAGCCCCAGCATTTT. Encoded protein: CASGLWSNQPQHF. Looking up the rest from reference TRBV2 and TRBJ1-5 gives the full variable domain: EPEVTQTPSHQVTQMGQEVILRCVPISNHLYFYWYRQILGQKVEFLVSFYNNEISEKSEIFDDQFSVERPDGSNFTLKIRSTKLEDSAMYFCASGLWSNQPQHFGDGTRLSIL.